This record looks at one TCR beta chain sequence and its context. Its specificity is not known. It may be a read error: a sequence one base away is much more abundant. These data belong to a study of T cells in Graves' hyperthyroidism and ophthalmopathy. Findings and limits, study-wide: By a 13 V-J model, ophthalmopathy was set apart from stable hyperthyroidism.

This CDR3 has 15 amino acids. The germline V gene has CDR1 SGHRS and CDR2 YFSETQ. With V trimmed by 4 bases and J by 2 bases, 5 bases remained unmatched. Authors of the study amplified TCR beta CDR3 regions from RNA transcripts. Carried out on the TCR CDR3, a first-round RT-PCR used the HTBI primer set. TCRdb processed the multiplex PCR reads anew with MiXCR; each CDR3 protein has one entry. The sample lists fewer than 350,000 distinct CDR3 sequences; 12% to 15% were seen once. The V and J genes are TRBV5-1 and TRBJ1-1, with 10 bases that match TRBD1. What was sequenced was blood. The source of this sequence is a woman aged 50 to 65 with Graves' hyperthyroidism that later progressed to Graves' ophthalmopathy. The CDR3 here is CASSNRDRGNTEAFF. In nucleotides, the CDR3 is TGCGCCAGCAGCAACCGGGACAGGGGTAACACTGAAGCTTTCTTT. The entire variable domain, with the rest obtained from reference TRBV5-1 and TRBJ1-1, is as follows: KAGVTQTPRYLIKTRGQQVTLSCSPISGHRSVSWYQQTPGQGLQFLFEYFSETQRNKGNFPGRFSGRQFSNSRSEMNVSTLELGDSALYLCASSNRDRGNTEAFFGQGTRLTVV.